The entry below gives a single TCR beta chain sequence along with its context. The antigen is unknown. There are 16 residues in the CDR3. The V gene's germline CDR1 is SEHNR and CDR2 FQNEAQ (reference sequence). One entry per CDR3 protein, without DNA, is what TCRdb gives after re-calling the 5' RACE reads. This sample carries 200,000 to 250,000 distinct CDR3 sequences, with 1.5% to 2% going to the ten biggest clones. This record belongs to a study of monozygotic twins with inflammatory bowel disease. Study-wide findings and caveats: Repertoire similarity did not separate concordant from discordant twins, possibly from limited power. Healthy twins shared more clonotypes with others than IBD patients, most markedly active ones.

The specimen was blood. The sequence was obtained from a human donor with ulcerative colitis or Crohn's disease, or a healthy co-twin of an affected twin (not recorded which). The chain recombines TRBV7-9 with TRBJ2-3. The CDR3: CASRARRIPSTDTQYF.